The clone carrying this T cell receptor (beta chain) was seen only a few times. One entry per CDR3 protein results from TCRdb running MiXCR on the 5' RACE reads. This sample has about 560,000 distinct CDR3 sequences, with roughly a sixth found just once. The CDR3 runs to 15 residues. With 1 base removed from V and 9 bases from J, the gap between germline ends came to 17 bases. The V gene's germline CDR1 is SGHNT and CDR2 YYREEE (reference sequence). The data originate from a study of T-cell memory formation after mild COVID-19. The rearrangement joins TRBV5-4 to TRBJ2-1, with D possibly being TRBD2 (6 bases). This TCR was recovered from an adult woman who had mild COVID-19 (a few samples of this study predate the infection). Cell type and time point are not known. Sequenced sample: PBMCs or a T cell subset sorted from them (not recorded which). As DNA, the CDR3 is TGTGCCAGCAGCTTGAGGCGGGACGCCGCCGTTGAGCAGTTCTTC. This translates into CASSLRRDAAVEQFF.